The 28 T cell receptor beta chains presented below share a single source sample, sequenced in a study of cytomegalovirus exposure and HLA in healthy donors. Researchers ran the PCR with 60 Vbeta and 13 Jbeta primers. Data came from immunoSEQ multiplex PCR; TCRdb stores just in-frame clones and leaves some out. The table lists about 160,000 clones, 75% of them singletons. Sequences were obtained from PBMCs. The receptors were sampled from a female donor in good health and CMV-seronegative.

This chain uses TRBV2 with TRBJ2-5, with TRBD1 matching over 9 bases. This CDR3 has 16 amino acids. V shed 3 bases, J shed 1 base, and the junction held 6 bases outside the gene matches. CDR1 is SNHLY and CDR2 is FYNNEI in the germline V gene. DNA for the CDR3: TGTGCCAGCAGTGAGGCCGGGACAGGGTTCCAAGAGACCCAGTACTTC. Its protein product is CASSEAGTGFQETQYF. The full variable domain, in which reference TRBV2 and TRBJ2-5 provide the parts outside the CDR3, is EPEVTQTPSHQVTQMGQEVILRCVPISNHLYFYWYRQILGQKVEFLVSFYNNEISEKSEIFDDQFSVERPDGSNFTLKIRSTKLEDSAMYFCASSEAGTGFQETQYFGPGTRLLVL.

CDR3 protein: CASRTGTQMNTEAFF. CDR3 DNA sequence: TGTGCCAGCAGAACCGGGACACAAATGAACACTGAAGCTTTCTTT. The chain links TRBV7-2 to TRBJ1-1, with TRBD1 as a possible D gene (6 bases). The CDR3 totals 15 residues. V shed 6 bases and J shed 0 bases, with 14 bases lying between them. Germline loops: CDR1 SGHTA, CDR2 FQGNSA.

V and J are TRBV7-3 and TRBJ2-3, with D perhaps matching TRBD1 (8 bases). The CDR3 loop spans 18 amino acids. Germline V gene sequence: CDR1 SGHTA, CDR2 FQGTGA. V was shortened by 1 base and J by 1 base, with 18 bases between the two germline ends. For the CDR3, the DNA is TGTGCCAGCAGCTTAAGCCCCACAGGGGGGGAGGGCACAGATACGCAGTATTTT. Its translation: CASSLSPTGGEGTDTQYF.

V gene TRBV19 combines with J gene TRBJ2-7, with D perhaps TRBD1 (6 bases). V was trimmed by 1 base and J by 2 bases, leaving 9 bases between them. This CDR3 is built from 14 residues. Germline V gene data show CDR1 as LNHDA and CDR2 as SQIVND (reference sequence). CDR3 protein: CASSIGTAAYEQYF. CDR3 in DNA: TGTGCCAGTAGTATAGGGACAGCAGCCTACGAGCAGTACTTC. The whole variable domain, remainder taken from reference TRBV19 and TRBJ2-7, is DGGITQSPKYLFRKEGQNVTLSCEQNLNHDAMYWYRQDPGQGLRLIYYSQIVNDFQKGDIAEGYSVSREKKESFPLTVTSAQKNPTAFYLCASSIGTAAYEQYFGPGTRLTVT.

The gene calls are TRBV7-9 and TRBJ1-1; the D gene is possibly TRBD1 (5 bases). V was pared by 3 bases and J by 11 bases, with 16 bases between. Germline loops: CDR1 SEHNR, CDR2 FQNEAQ (reference sequence). This CDR3 has 13 residues. The CDR3 here is CASSLGGDVLAFF. CDR3 nucleotide sequence: TGTGCCAGCAGCTTGGGGGGGGACGTTTTGGCTTTCTTT.

The gene calls are TRBV6-5 and TRBJ2-7; 7 positions agree with TRBD1. CDR1 and CDR2 (germline): MNHEY, SVGAGI. The ends lost 5 bases at V and 0 bases at J; junction bases unmatched: 7. The CDR3 extends over 15 amino acids. This CDR3 is CASSTGTASSYEQYF. CDR3 bases: TGTGCCAGCAGTACCGGGACAGCCAGCTCCTACGAGCAGTACTTC.

This chain uses TRBV10-2 with TRBJ2-5; 7 bases map to TRBD2. J was trimmed by 5 bases and V by 8 bases; bases with no gene match: 11. Germline values: CDR1 WSHSY, CDR2 SAAADI. This CDR3 spans 14 amino acids. CDR3 DNA sequence: TGCGCCAGCTCCCCCGCGGGGGTAGGGGAGACCCAGTACTTC. Its translation is CASSPAGVGETQYF.

The chain couples TRBV5-1 to TRBJ1-1, with 10 bases fitting TRBD1. Germline V gene sequence: CDR1 SGHRS, CDR2 YFSETQ. The length of the CDR3 is 17 residues. Germline trimming cut 2 bases from V and 5 bases from J; bases unmatched to any gene: 12. In nucleotides, the CDR3 is TGCGCCAGCAGCTTAGCGGGGACAGGGGACCGAAGGACTGAAGCTTTCTTT. Protein sequence: CASSLAGTGDRRTEAFF.

V usage is TRBV7-9 and J usage is TRBJ2-2; D uncertain. Germline CDR1 reads SEHNR; CDR2 reads FQNEAQ (reference sequence). The CDR3 is 14 amino acids. V was pared by 5 bases and J by 7 bases, with 14 bases between. For the CDR3, the DNA is TGTGCCAGCAGCCCGCAACGAGTTGTCGGGGAGCTGTTTTTT. It encodes CASSPQRVVGELFF.

The chain has TRBV2 and TRBJ2-5, with D uncertain. Germline V gives CDR1 SNHLY, CDR2 FYNNEI. The CDR3 loop spans 14 amino acids. V lost 2 bases and J 3 bases, leaving 10 bases between the germline ends. The DNA of the CDR3 is TGTGCCAGCAGTGAATTGCAGGCCAAAGAGACCCAGTACTTC. Its protein is CASSELQAKETQYF.

This chain joins TRBV4-2 and TRBJ1-2, with D perhaps TRBD1 (5 bases). The CDR3 runs 16 residues. Trimming pared 1 base from V and 2 bases from J, leaving 14 bases between. Germline V CDR1 and CDR2: LGHNA, YNFKEQ. The CDR3 spells CASSQVWEQVNYGYTF. Here the CDR3 DNA reads TGTGCCAGCAGCCAAGTTTGGGAACAGGTGAACTATGGCTACACCTTC.

The chain carries TRBV19 and TRBJ1-3; TRBD2 might be the D (6 bases). The end of the DNA fits TRBJ2-2 better, so the J call may be wrong. Per germline, CDR1 LNHDA and CDR2 SQIVND (reference sequence). The CDR3 contains 13 residues. The CDR3 region is CASSGRTAGELFF. In nucleotides, the CDR3 is TGTGCCAGTAGTGGGAGGACGGCCGGGGAGCTGTTTTTT.

The V call is TRBV28, the J call TRBJ1-5; no firm D call. The length of the CDR3 is 13 residues. CDR1 is MDHEN, CDR2 SYDVKM, per germline. The V end was cut by 3 bases, the J end by 3 bases, with 6 bases between. CDR3 in DNA: TGTGCCAGCAGTTTCGAGCTCAATCAGCCCCAGCATTTT. This codes for CASSFELNQPQHF.

Written as DNA, the CDR3 is TGTGCCAGCAGCTTAAGGGGGACTAGCGGGAGGGCCGAAGAGCAGTTCTTC. This gives the protein CASSLRGTSGRAEEQFF. This rearrangement joins TRBV7-9 to TRBJ2-1; 16 bases are shared with TRBD2. Germline loops: CDR1 SEHNR, CDR2 FQNEAQ (reference sequence). The trim removed 2 bases at V and 10 bases at J, leaving 8 bases unmatched. This CDR3 spans 17 amino acids.

The V call is TRBV28, the J call TRBJ1-5; D ambiguous. The germline V gene has CDR1 MDHEN and CDR2 SYDVKM. Trimming pared 3 bases from V and 5 bases from J, leaving 11 bases between. The CDR3 runs 14 residues. The CDR3 coding sequence is TGTGCCAGCAGTTTGGAGTTTGGCCATCAGCCCCAGCATTTT. This gives the protein CASSLEFGHQPQHF.

This chain connects TRBV15 to TRBJ2-1; D is possibly TRBD1 (6 bases). Trimming cost V 0 bases and J 8 bases, with 11 bases left between them. The CDR3 totals 14 residues. Germline loops: CDR1 LNHNV, CDR2 YYDKDF (reference sequence). The CDR3, as DNA: TGTGCCACCAGCAGAGATCGCAGGGGCTATGAGCAGTTCTTC. This codes for CATSRDRRGYEQFF.

V is TRBV2 and J is TRBJ1-4; D remains unclear. Trimming pared 8 bases from V and 4 bases from J, leaving 14 bases between. CDR3 length: 14 amino acids. Germline V lookup: CDR1 SNHLY, CDR2 FYNNEI. CDR3 coding DNA: TGTGCCAGCCTGCTCGGACGGGATAATGAAAAACTGTTTTTT. Translation gives CASLLGRDNEKLFF.

The chain recombines TRBV11-2 with TRBJ2-1; 14 bases agree with TRBD2. Per germline, CDR1 SGHAT and CDR2 FQNNGV. The CDR3 sequence is 16 residues long. The V gene end was trimmed by 5 bases and the J gene end by 6 bases; junction bases not matched to a gene: 6. CDR3 protein: CASSPRLAGGVNEQFF. The CDR3, as DNA: TGTGCCAGCAGCCCACGACTAGCGGGGGGGGTCAATGAGCAGTTCTTC.

V and J are TRBV10-1 and TRBJ1-4; D gene unclear. Looked up from germline, CDR1 is WNHNN and CDR2 is SYGVQD (reference sequence). V was shortened by 0 bases and J by 8 bases, with 13 bases between the two germline ends. The CDR3 runs to 15 residues. Here the CDR3 reads CASSESRRPPEKLFF. The CDR3 DNA sequence: TGCGCCAGCAGTGAGTCGAGGAGGCCCCCCGAAAAACTGTTTTTT.

The chain carries TRBV29-1 and TRBJ1-4, with D hard to call. Germline V gives CDR1 SQVTM, CDR2 ANQGSEA. The CDR3 is 14 residues long. V lost 0 bases to trimming and J lost 4 bases, with 9 bases between them. The DNA of the CDR3 is TGCAGCGTTGAAGAGGGAGGAATTAATGAAAAACTGTTTTTT. Protein product: CSVEEGGINEKLFF.

The chain recombines TRBV5-1 with TRBJ1-2; the match to TRBD1 covers 8 bases. The CDR3 sequence is 13 residues long. V gave up 4 bases and J gave up 8 bases; unmatched junction bases: 7. The germline V gene encodes CDR1 SGHRS and CDR2 YFSETQ. The CDR3 coding sequence is TGCGCCAGCAGCCCAGGGGGCGCGGAGGGCTACACCTTC. Translation gives CASSPGGAEGYTF.

This clone was picked up a small number of times. The chain has TRBV6-4 and TRBJ2-3; 7 bases agree with TRBD1. V trimming: 5 bases; J trimming: 0 bases; junction bases outside the gene matches: 5. Per the germline V gene, CDR1 is MRHNA and CDR2 is SNTAGT. This CDR3 comprises 15 residues. CDR3 DNA: TGTGCCAGCAGTAACAGGGGCGGGAGCACAGATACGCAGTATTTT. It codes for CASSNRGGSTDTQYF.

This chain links TRBV30 with TRBJ2-5; D uncertain. The CDR3 spans 11 residues. Deletions cut 5 bases from V and 4 bases from J, with 8 bases between. Germline lookup yields CDR1 GTSNPN and CDR2 SVGIG (reference sequence). The DNA for the CDR3 is TGTGCCTGGCGTACGGGAGAGACCCAGTACTTC. This gives the protein CAWRTGETQYF.

The chain has TRBV4-3 and TRBJ2-7, with TRBD2 matching 8 bases. V lost 0 bases, J lost 2 bases, and 6 bases stayed unmatched. CDR3 size: 16 residues. Germline CDR1 LGHNA, CDR2 YSLEER. The CDR3 here is CASSQDHTSGTYEQYF. CDR3 sequence (DNA): TGCGCCAGCAGCCAAGATCACACTAGCGGAACCTACGAGCAGTACTTC.

The V gene is TRBV5-5, the J gene TRBJ2-1; D remains unclear. Trimming pared 3 bases from V and 5 bases from J, leaving 12 bases between. The CDR3 extends over 14 amino acids. Germline V lookup: CDR1 SGHKS, CDR2 YYEKEE (reference sequence). The CDR3 loop is CASSSLASNNEQFF. The CDR3 coding sequence is TGTGCCAGCAGCTCCTTAGCATCCAACAATGAGCAGTTCTTC.

This rearrangement joins TRBV6-1 to TRBJ1-3, with D perhaps TRBD1 (6 bases). Germline V CDR1 and CDR2: MNHNS, SASEGT. The CDR3 loop spans 13 amino acids. V lost 3 bases and J 8 bases, leaving 11 bases between the germline ends. This chain's CDR3 is CASSDGQKYTIYF. The CDR3 DNA is TGTGCCAGCAGTGACGGACAGAAGTACACCATATATTTT.

The rearrangement links TRBV5-4 to TRBJ2-1, with 12 bases aligning to TRBD2. Germline trimming cut 0 bases from V and 5 bases from J; bases unmatched to any gene: 0. The germline CDR1 and CDR2 sequences are SGHNT and YYREEE (reference sequence). The CDR3 spans 15 residues. CDR3 sequence reads: CASSLGTSGDNEQFF. CDR3 nucleotides: TGTGCCAGCAGCTTGGGGACTAGCGGGGACAATGAGCAGTTCTTC.

V and J are TRBV9 and TRBJ2-5, with 7 bases aligning to TRBD2. V trimming: 6 bases; J trimming: 4 bases; junction bases outside the gene matches: 15. Germline lookup yields CDR1 SGDLS and CDR2 YYNGEE. The CDR3 runs 16 residues. CDR3 sequence: CASTPDGRLAGETQYF. CDR3 nucleotides: TGTGCCAGCACCCCCGACGGGCGACTAGCTGGAGAGACCCAGTACTTC.